This TCR beta chain was sequenced in a study of shared clonotypes between healthy human individuals. Study information: CD4 naive cells filled three plates per donor, CD4 memory three, CD8 naive two and CD8 memory one.

V was trimmed by 6 bases and J by 2 bases, leaving 13 bases between them. Germline CDR1 reads SNHLY; CDR2 reads FYNNEI. The CDR3 runs to 15 residues. Clones were sequenced by immunoSEQ multiplex PCR, and TCRdb holds only the in-frame ones, with some missing. Of about 2.4 million clones detected, roughly 93% appear once; the ten largest clones hold roughly 0.36%. Sequencing used naive CD4+ T cells from PBMCs. Sample subset: CD45RA+ positively selected. The sequence came from a man aged 18 to 30 in good health. Some clones in this sample may be carry-over from other donors' samples. J is TRBJ2-2 and V is TRBV2, with D unclear. In nucleotides, the CDR3 is TGTGCCAGCAGACAGCTAGGATATAACACCGGGGAGCTGTTTTTT. Its translation: CASRQLGYNTGELFF.